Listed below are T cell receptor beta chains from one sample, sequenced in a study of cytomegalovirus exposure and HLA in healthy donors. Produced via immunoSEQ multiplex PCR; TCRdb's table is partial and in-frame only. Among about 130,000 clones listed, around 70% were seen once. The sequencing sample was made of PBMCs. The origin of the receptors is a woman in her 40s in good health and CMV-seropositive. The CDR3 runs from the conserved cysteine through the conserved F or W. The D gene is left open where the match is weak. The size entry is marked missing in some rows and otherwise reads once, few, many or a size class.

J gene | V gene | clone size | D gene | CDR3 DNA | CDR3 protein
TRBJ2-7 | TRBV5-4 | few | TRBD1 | TGTGCCACTCGGTGGACAGGAGCATACGAGCAGTACTTC | CATRWTGAYEQYF
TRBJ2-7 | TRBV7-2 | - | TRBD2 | TGTGCCAGCAGACCTCCCGGGGGGGGGCTCAACGAGCAGTACTTC | CASRPPGGGLNEQYF
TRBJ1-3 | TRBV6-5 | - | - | TGTGCCAGCTCCCCGACGGGGGGAAGTGGAAACACCATATATTTT | CASSPTGGSGNTIYF
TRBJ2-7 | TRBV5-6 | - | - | TGTGCCAGCAGCTTGGCGGGGGTGGACGAGCAGTACTTC | CASSLAGVDEQYF
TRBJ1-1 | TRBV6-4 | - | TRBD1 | TGTGCCAGCAGAGAAATCCCGGGACAGGGGGATCTGAACACTGAAGCTTTCTTT | CASREIPGQGDLNTEAFF
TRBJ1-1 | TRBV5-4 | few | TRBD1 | TGTGCCAGCAGCTTGGCCTCCCAGGGGGTTCGGGCTGAAGCTTTCTTT | CASSLASQGVRAEAFF
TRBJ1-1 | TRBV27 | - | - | TGTGCCAGGCAGTCCACCCAAAAGGACAAGACGAACACTGAAGCTTTCTTT | CARQSTQKDKTNTEAFF
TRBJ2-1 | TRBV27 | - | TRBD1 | TGTGCCAGCAGTTTGATCGGGACAGGGGAGCAGTTCTTC | CASSLIGTGEQFF
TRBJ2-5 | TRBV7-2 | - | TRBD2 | TGTGCCAGCAGCTACTTAGCGGGGCTGGAGACCCAGTACTTC | CASSYLAGLETQYF
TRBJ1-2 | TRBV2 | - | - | TGTGCCAGCGTCTCGTGGAGACAGCTAGACTATGGCTACACCTTC | CASVSWRQLDYGYTF
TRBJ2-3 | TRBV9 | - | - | TGTGCCAGCAGCGTAGATCTATCACAGGGCGGTACGCAGTATTTT | CASSVDLSQGGTQYF
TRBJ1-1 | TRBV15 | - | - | TGCGCCACCAGCAGAGTTGCGGCTGAAGCTTTCTTT | CATSRVAAEAFF
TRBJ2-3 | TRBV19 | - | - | TGTGCCAGTAGTATTCACTATCGTGGCACAGATACGCAGTATTTT | CASSIHYRGTDTQYF
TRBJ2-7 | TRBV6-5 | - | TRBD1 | TGTGCCAGCAGTTACGGGACAGGGACCTACGAGCAGTACTTC | CASSYGTGTYEQYF
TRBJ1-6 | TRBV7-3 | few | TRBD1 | TGTGCCAGCATCCTAAACCTCATCATCCTCGGACAGGCCCATAGGCCCCTCCACTTT | CASILNLIILGQAHRPLHF
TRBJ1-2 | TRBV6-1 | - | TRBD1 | TGTGCCAGCAGTGAAAAACAGGGGGGAGGCGGCTACACCTTC | CASSEKQGGGGYTF
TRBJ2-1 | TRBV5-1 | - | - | TGCGCCAGCAGCTTTGGGGCGAGCTCCTACAATGAGCAGTTCTTC | CASSFGASSYNEQFF
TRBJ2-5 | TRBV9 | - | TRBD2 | TGTGCCAGCAGCGTCTCCGGGACTAGCGGGCAGGGAGAGACCCAGTACTTC | CASSVSGTSGQGETQYF
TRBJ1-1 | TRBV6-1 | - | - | TGTGCCAGCAACGCCGCCAGGGGCTTGAACACTGAAGCTTTCTTT | CASNAARGLNTEAFF
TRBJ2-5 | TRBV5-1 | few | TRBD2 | TGCGCCAGCAGCTTGAGTTACGGGAGGTCCGAGACCCAGTACTTC | CASSLSYGRSETQYF
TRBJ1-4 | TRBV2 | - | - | TGTGCCAGCAGTCTAGCCATTGGCTTTGAAGAAAAACTGTTTTTT | CASSLAIGFEEKLFF
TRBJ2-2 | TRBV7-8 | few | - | TGTGCCAGCAGCATCACCCCGCGGGGGAACACCGGGGAGCTGTTTTTT | CASSITPRGNTGELFF
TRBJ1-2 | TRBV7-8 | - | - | TGTGCCAGCAGCACTATCGACAGATATGGCTACACCTTC | CASSTIDRYGYTF
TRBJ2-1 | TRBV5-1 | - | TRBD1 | TGCGCCAGCAGCCGGGGACAGACTGACAATGAGCAGTTCTTC | CASSRGQTDNEQFF
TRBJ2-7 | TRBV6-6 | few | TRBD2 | TGTGCCAGCAGTTCCGGGACTAGAGAATACGAGCAGTACTTC | CASSSGTREYEQYF
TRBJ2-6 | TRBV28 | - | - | TGTGCCAGCAGTCACAGGGTCGGTGGGGCCAACGTCCTGACTTTC | CASSHRVGGANVLTF
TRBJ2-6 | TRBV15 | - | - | TGTGCCACCAGCAGGACAGCCAGCTCTGGGGCCAACGTCCTGACTTTC | CATSRTASSGANVLTF
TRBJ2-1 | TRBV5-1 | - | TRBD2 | TGCGCCAGCAGCTTTGCCCCCGGGGGGAAAGGAGTCTACAATGAGCAGTTCTTC | CASSFAPGGKGVYNEQFF
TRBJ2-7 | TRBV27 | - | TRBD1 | TGTGCCAGCAGCCTAGCCGGGACAGGGGCCTACGAGCAGTACTTC | CASSLAGTGAYEQYF
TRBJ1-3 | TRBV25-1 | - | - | TGTGCCAGCAGTGAATACCTCAGAGGAAACACCATATATTTT | CASSEYLRGNTIYF
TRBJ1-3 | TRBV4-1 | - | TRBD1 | TGCGCCAGCAGCCAACCCGGGGACAGGGATGGAAACACCATATATTTT | CASSQPGDRDGNTIYF
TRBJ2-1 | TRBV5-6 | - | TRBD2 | TGTGCCAGCAGCTTATACTCGGGAGGGTGGAATGAGCAGTTCTTC | CASSLYSGGWNEQFF
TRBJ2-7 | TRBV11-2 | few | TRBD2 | TGTGCCAGCAGCTTAAGTAGCGGGAGCTACGAGCAGTACTTC | CASSLSSGSYEQYF
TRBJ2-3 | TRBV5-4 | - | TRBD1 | TGTGCCAGCAGCTTTTTGACAGGGGGCATCACAGATACGCAGTATTTT | CASSFLTGGITDTQYF
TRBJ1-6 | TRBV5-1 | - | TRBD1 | TGCGCCAGCAGAAGGGACAGGCTTGGGGATTCACCCCTCCACTTT | CASRRDRLGDSPLHF
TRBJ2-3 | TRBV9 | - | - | TGTGCCAGCGGCCGACATTCTAGCACAGATACGCAGTATTTT | CASGRHSSTDTQYF
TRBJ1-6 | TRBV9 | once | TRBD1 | TGTGCCAGCAGCCACGGACAGGGTTATAATTCACCCCTCCACTTT | CASSHGQGYNSPLHF
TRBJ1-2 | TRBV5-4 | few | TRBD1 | TGTGCCAGCAGCTTGCGGACAGGGAATGGCTACACCTTC | CASSLRTGNGYTF
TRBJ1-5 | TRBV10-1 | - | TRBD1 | TGCGCCAGCATTACTGACAGGGGCGGCAATCAGCCCCAGCATTTT | CASITDRGGNQPQHF
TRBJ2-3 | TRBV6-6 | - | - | TGTGCCAGCAGTAACCTCGGGGGAGCGGCAACAGATACGCAGTATTTT | CASSNLGGAATDTQYF
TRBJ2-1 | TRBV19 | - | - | TGTGCCAGTAGTACAAGACAGGCCGTACTTCCGTTCTTC | CASSTRQAVLPFF
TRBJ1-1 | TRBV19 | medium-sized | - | TGTGCCAGTACCTCTTACAGGGTTACTGAAGCTTTCTTT | CASTSYRVTEAFF
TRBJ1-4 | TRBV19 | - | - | TGTGCCAGTAGTCCGGGGGTAAATGAAAAACTGTTTTTT | CASSPGVNEKLFF
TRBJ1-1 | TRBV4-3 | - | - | TGCGCCAGCAGCCGACAGCTGAACACTGAAGCTTTCTTT | CASSRQLNTEAFF
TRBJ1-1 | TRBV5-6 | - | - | TGTGCCAGCAGCTTGTGGGCCCGGGGGGAGAACACTGAAGCTTTCTTT | CASSLWARGENTEAFF
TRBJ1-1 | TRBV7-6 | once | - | TGTGCCAGCAGCTTGTGGAGGGACACTGAAGCTTTCTTT | CASSLWRDTEAFF
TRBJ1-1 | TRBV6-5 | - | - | TGTGCCAGCAGTTACAATTGGGCCATAAACGCTGAAGCTTTCTTT | CASSYNWAINAEAFF
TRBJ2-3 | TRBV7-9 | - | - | TGTGCCAGCAGCTCTCGCACCGAGCAAGATACGCAGTATTTT | CASSSRTEQDTQYF
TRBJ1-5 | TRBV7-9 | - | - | TGTGCCAGCAGCGACACCGCCAGGGGTCCCAATCAGCCCCAGCATTTT | CASSDTARGPNQPQHF
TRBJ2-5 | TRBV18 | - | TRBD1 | TGTGCCAGCTCACCACCGTTGGCCACAGGGGCTCGGAAGACCCAGTACTTC | CASSPPLATGARKTQYF
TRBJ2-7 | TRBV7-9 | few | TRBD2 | TGTGCCAGCAGCCCGAGAGGGCAGCGGGACGCCCACCACGAGCAGTACTTC | CASSPRGQRDAHHEQYF
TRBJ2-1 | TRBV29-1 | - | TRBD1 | TGCAGCGCAAGTCGGGACAGGGACACCTCTGGTGGGCAGTTCTTC | CSASRDRDTSGGQFF
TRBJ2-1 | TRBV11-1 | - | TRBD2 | TGTGCCAGCAGCCCCGGGACTAGCCTCTACAATGAGCAGTTCTTC | CASSPGTSLYNEQFF